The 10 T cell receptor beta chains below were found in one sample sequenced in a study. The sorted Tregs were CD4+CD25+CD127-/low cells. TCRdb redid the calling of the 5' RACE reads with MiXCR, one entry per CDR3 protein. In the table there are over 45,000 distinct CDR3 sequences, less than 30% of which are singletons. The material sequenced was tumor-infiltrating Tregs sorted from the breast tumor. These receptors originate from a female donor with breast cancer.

This CDR3 is CASSLFLAGGGETQYF. The CDR3 coding sequence is TGTGCCAGCAGCTTATTTCTAGCGGGAGGAGGAGAGACCCAGTACTTC. The J gene is TRBJ2-5, the V gene TRBV7-6; 11 bases fit TRBD2. CDR3 length equals 16 residues. Germline V lookup: CDR1 SGHVS, CDR2 FNYEAQ. The V segment lost 2 bases and the J segment 4 bases; nucleotides outside the gene matches: 6. Full variable domain (rest looked up from reference TRBV7-6 and TRBJ2-5): GAGVSQSPRYKVTKRGQDVALRCDPISGHVSLYWYRQALGQGPEFLTYFNYEAQQDKSGLPNDRFSAERPEGSISTLTIQRTEQRDSAMYRCASSLFLAGGGETQYFGPGTRLLVL.

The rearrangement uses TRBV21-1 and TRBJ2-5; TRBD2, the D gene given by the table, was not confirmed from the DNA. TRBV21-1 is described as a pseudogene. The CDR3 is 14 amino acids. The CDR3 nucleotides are TGTGCCAGCAGCAAAGAAGGGGGAGGGGAGACCCAGTACTTC. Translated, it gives CASSKEGGGETQYF.

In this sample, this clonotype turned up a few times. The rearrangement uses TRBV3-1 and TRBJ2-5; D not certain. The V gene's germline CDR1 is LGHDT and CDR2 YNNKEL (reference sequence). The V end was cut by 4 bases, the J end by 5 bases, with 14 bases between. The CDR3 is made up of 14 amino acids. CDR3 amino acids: CASSRDPRQETQYF. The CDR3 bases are TGTGCCAGCAGCCGAGACCCCCGGCAGGAGACCCAGTACTTC.

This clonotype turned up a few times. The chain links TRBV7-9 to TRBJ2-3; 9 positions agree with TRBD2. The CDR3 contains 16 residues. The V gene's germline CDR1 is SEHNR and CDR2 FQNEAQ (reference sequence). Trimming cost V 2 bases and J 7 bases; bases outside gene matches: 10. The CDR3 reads CASSLSLAGSANTQYF. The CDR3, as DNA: TGTGCCAGCAGCTTATCCCTAGCGGGGTCAGCGAATACGCAGTATTTT.

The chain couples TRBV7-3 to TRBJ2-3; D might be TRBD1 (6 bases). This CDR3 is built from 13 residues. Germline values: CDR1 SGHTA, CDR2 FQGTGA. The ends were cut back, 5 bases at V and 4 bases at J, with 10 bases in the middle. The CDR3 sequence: CASSGRTADTQYF. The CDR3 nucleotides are TGTGCCAGCAGCGGAAGGACAGCAGATACGCAGTATTTT.

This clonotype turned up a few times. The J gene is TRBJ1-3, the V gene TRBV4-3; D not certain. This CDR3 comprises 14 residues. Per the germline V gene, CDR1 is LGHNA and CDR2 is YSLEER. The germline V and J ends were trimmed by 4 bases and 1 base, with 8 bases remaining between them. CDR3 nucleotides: TGCGCCAGCAGCCCCTCTGGGTCTGGAAACACCATATATTTT. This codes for CASSPSGSGNTIYF.

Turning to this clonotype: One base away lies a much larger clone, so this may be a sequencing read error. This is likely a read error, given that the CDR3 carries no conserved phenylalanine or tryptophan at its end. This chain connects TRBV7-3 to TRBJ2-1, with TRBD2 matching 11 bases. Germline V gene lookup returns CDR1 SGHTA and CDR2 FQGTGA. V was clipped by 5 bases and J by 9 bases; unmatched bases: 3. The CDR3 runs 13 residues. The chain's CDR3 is CASSPTSGIEQFS. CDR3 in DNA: TGTGCCAGCAGCCCGACTAGCGGGATTGAGCAGTTCTCC.

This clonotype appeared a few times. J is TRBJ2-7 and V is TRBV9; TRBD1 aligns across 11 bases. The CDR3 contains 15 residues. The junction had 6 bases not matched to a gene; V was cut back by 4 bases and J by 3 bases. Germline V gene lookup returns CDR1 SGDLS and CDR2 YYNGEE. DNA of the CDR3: TGTGCCAGCAGCCCCGGGACAGGGGGGATCTACGAGCAGTACTTC. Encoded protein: CASSPGTGGIYEQYF.

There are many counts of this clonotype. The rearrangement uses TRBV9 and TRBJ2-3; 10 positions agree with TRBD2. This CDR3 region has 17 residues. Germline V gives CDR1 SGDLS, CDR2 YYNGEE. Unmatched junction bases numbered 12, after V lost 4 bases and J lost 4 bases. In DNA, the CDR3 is TGTGCCAGCAGCCCTCGGTCTAGCGGGAGTGTCGCAGATACGCAGTATTTT. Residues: CASSPRSSGSVADTQYF. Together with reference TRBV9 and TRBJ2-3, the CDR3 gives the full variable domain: DSGVTQTPKHLITATGQRVTLRCSPRSGDLSVYWYQQSLDQGLQFLIQYYNGEERAKGNILERFSAQQFPDLHSELNLSSLELGDSALYFCASSPRSSGSVADTQYFGPGTRLTVL.

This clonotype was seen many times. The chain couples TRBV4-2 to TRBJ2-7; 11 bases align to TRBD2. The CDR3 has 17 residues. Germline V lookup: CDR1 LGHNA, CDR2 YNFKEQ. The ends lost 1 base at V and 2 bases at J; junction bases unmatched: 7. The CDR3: CASSQAWTSGSTYEQYF. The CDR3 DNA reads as TGTGCCAGCAGCCAAGCCTGGACTAGCGGGTCCACCTACGAGCAGTACTTC.